This TCR beta chain was obtained from a study of T cells in Graves' hyperthyroidism and ophthalmopathy. This clonotype has ten or more counts. Patients showing uncontrolled infection, other autoimmune disease, pregnancy or lactation were ineligible. Amplification yielded TCR beta CDR3 regions, with RNA transcripts as the source. During a first-round RT-PCR of the TCR CDR3, the HTBI primer set was used. Using its own MiXCR run on the multiplex PCR reads, TCRdb lists one record per CDR3 protein. This table holds 450,000 to 700,000 distinct CDR3 sequences, roughly 46% found once. CDR1 and CDR2 from the germline V gene are SGHRS and YFSETQ. This CDR3 comprises 15 residues. The V and J ends lost 1 base and 7 bases, in that order; junction bases with no gene match: 8.

Sequences were obtained from peripheral blood or thyroid tissue (not recorded which). The chain recombines TRBV5-1 with TRBJ1-2, with 9 bases fitting TRBD1. The receptor was isolated from a woman aged 18-29 years with Graves' hyperthyroidism. The CDR3 DNA sequence: TGCGCCAGCAGCTTGACCACCCCGACAGGGGGTGGCTACACCTTC. Translation: CASSLTTPTGGGYTF.